This note documents a single TCR beta chain sequence. Its antigen is undetermined. Germline V gene data show CDR1 as LNHDA and CDR2 as SQIVND (reference sequence). The length of the CDR3 is 16 residues. Deletions cut 1 base from V and 8 bases from J, with 17 bases between. Profiled with immunoSEQ multiplex PCR; TCRdb holds only in-frame clones, not every one. The sample holds roughly 30,000 clones, around 80% seen once. The data derive from a study of PD-1 blockade in classical Hodgkin lymphoma. Looking at the study overall: The nivolumab dose that patients received was 3 mg/kg, given intravenously every 2 weeks. General study points: What caused the repertoire differences, perhaps disease activity or prior therapy, remains undefined. According to reports, newly diagnosed patients had lower baseline TCR diversity than healthy donors, and relapsed/refractory patients had lower baseline TCR diversity still.

This sample's time point: cycle 4 day 1 (C4D1), after 6 weeks of nivolumab. Brentuximab vedotin exposure varied, and every patient relapsed after autologous stem cell transplantation. With magnetic negative selection, CD4+ T cells were purified from PBMCs that had been thawed. This chain joins TRBV19 and TRBJ1-4, with a weak D call TRBD1 (6 bases). Material: CD4+ T cells from blood, obtained before the fourth cycle of nivolumab. This TCR was recovered from a human donor with classical Hodgkin lymphoma. The CDR3 DNA reads as TGTGCCAGTAGTATAGCAGAGGGCAGGGGAAGAGAAAAACTGTTTTTT. Protein: CASSIAEGRGREKLFF.